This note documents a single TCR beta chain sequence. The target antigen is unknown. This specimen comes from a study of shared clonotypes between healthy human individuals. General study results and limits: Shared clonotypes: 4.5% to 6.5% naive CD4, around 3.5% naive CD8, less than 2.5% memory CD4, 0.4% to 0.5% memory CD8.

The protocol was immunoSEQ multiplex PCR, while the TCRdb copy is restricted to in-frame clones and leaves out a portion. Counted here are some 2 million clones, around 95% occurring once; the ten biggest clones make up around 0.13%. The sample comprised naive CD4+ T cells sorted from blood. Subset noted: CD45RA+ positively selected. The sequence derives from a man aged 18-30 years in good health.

This chain's CDR3 is CASSYGAAYEQYF. CDR3 nucleotide sequence: TGTGCCAGCAGTTACGGGGCGGCCTACGAGCAGTACTTC. The rearrangement links TRBV6-5 to TRBJ2-7; D may be TRBD1 (5 bases). Germline assignment: CDR1 MNHEY and CDR2 SVGAGI. The length of the CDR3 is 13 residues. V was shortened by 2 bases and J by 2 bases, with 7 bases between the two germline ends.